This entry features one T cell receptor beta chain sequence. Its antigen is as yet unknown. The PCR had 60 Vbeta and 13 Jbeta primers. Repertoires were generated with immunoSEQ multiplex PCR, while TCRdb's copy carries only in-frame clones and drops some. Among around 100,000 clones listed, approximately 70% were seen once. This specimen belongs to a study of cytomegalovirus exposure and HLA in healthy donors. Study-wide context: Earlier sequencing of 150 million to 200 million T cells yielded 100 million to 140 million unique TCR beta sequences. General study findings and limits: For most subjects, TCR beta sequences were reported to predict HLA-A and HLA-B alleles with accuracy. The classifier reportedly diagnosed cytomegalovirus status with high sensitivity and specificity. In a later analysis, TCR beta V- and J-gene trimming showed a link to a missense DCLRE1C variant.

V lost 5 bases and J lost 5, with 7 bases in between. Per the germline V gene, CDR1 is ENHRY and CDR2 is SYGVKD. CDR3 size: 11 residues. Sequences were obtained from PBMCs. The V gene is TRBV10-3, the J gene TRBJ2-7; D is perhaps TRBD1 (6 bases). This sequence originates from a man aged 25-45 years in good health and CMV-seropositive. The CDR3 loop is CAISTGNEQYV. CDR3 in DNA: TGTGCCATCAGTACAGGGAACGAGCAGTACGTC.